This T cell receptor (beta chain) was recorded in a study of shared clonotypes between healthy human individuals. The length of the CDR3 is 16 residues. In germline, CDR1 is SGDLS, CDR2 YYNGEE. The V gene end was trimmed by 4 bases and the J gene end by 2 bases; junction bases not matched to a gene: 9. The test was conducted at deep level. Authors' data handling: Filtering of immunoSEQ junctional sequences could not match full-length read filtering. Sequenced by immunoSEQ multiplex PCR; TCRdb stores in-frame clones only, minus some. Clone size and V and J calls were adopted from that table, with D and trimming inferred from the DNA. This sample has 2 million to 2.5 million clones; about 92% occur once, and the top ten carry about 0.41%.

The chain joins TRBV9 to TRBJ1-3; 7 bases agree with TRBD1. This receptor was obtained from a man between 18 and 29 years old in good health. Some clones in this sample may be carry-over from other donors' samples. Sequencing was performed on naive CD4+ T cells from PBMCs. Subset defined: CD45RA+ positively selected. The CDR3 loop reads CASSPRPGQTGNTIYF. In DNA, the CDR3 is TGTGCCAGCAGCCCCCGCCCGGGACAGACTGGAAACACCATATATTTT.